This T cell receptor beta chain stems from a study of blood T cells in healthy people across ages (dated by TCRdb to the mid-2010s). Context from the whole study: In model experiments, template switching captured about one uniquely barcoded TCR beta cDNA molecule for every two T cells. Two additional independent replicas of 1 million unique cDNA reads from the same blood draw were analyzed for two donors (one aged 18 to 30 and one aged 80 or older). The donors were split into four age groups: young (average approximately 16 years), middle-aged (roughly 40), aged (about 62) and long-lived (roughly 80). To avoid experimental bias, donors of different ages were distributed randomly across sequencing lanes. Using deep sequencing normalized with unique cDNA molecular identifiers, the study measured how TCR beta repertoire diversity changes with age.

The V and J ends are trimmed by 0 bases and 4 bases, leaving 6 bases between them. CDR1 and CDR2, looked up from the germline V gene (reference sequence), are LNHDA and SQIVND. Including cysteine and phenylalanine, the CDR3 has 13 amino acids. Just CDR3 DNA is preserved here, 39 bases in frame from base 1. The paper's findings and limits, for the study overall: Observed TCR beta diversity correlated strongly with the percentage of naive T cells measured by flow cytometry. Because the CMV infection status of the donors was unknown, age-related changes in expanded clonotypes may potentially have been confounded. Conclusive comparison of naive and antigen-experienced compartments was prevented by the profiling of bulk unsorted PBMCs. Estimates of total diversity based on one million sequenced T cells were regarded as lower bounds and as underestimates. Observed TCR beta diversity per million T cells fell roughly linearly with age, and a significant reduction was already apparent by age about 36. Compared with the aged group, more naive CD4+ T cells, fewer expanded clones and increased TCR diversity were shown by the long-lived group, suggesting age selection.

The protocol used for the library was 5' RACE. TCRdb shows the sequencer as Illumina HiSeq 2500. A second about 6 to 11 cycle PCR used a sample-barcoded 5' primer and a J-beta primer mix. A unique molecular identifier was introduced onto each TCR beta cDNA molecule by a template-switch 5' adaptor carrying 12 random nucleotides. Each sample yielded at least 2.5 million CDR3-containing paired-end reads. All of the RNA was converted into first-strand cDNA using the Mint cDNA synthesis kit, with a TRBC-specific oligonucleotide serving as the primer. Following uracil-DNA glycosylase treatment, all cDNA underwent a first 18-cycle PCR with the universal primers M1SS and BC2_uni_R. As for the original processing: For normalization, 1 million high-quality reads were randomly selected from each sample, with every read carrying a distinct molecular identifier. Reads sharing molecular identifiers were discarded rather than binned into consensus sequences. CDR3 identification, clonotype clustering and error correction used MiTCR with a Q25 quality threshold and the strictest error-elimination algorithm. Lower-bound total TCR beta diversity was estimated with a nonparametric unseen species model using Euler transformation. Using fastp trimming at Q25 and MiXCR clonotype assembly, TCRdb reanalyzed the public sequencing data and kept in-frame beta chains. Every entry covers one CDR3 protein and lists the most common genes and DNA from its rows. The V and J calls, along with clone size, are taken from TCRdb and not from the paper's own processing. Across this sample there are hundreds of thousands of distinct CDR3 sequences, with under 30% seen only once. The ten biggest clones cover around 16% of the sample.

In the case of this clonotype: Its binding antigen is unknown. No qualities accompany the bases; no much larger clone lies one base away.

Systemically healthy Caucasian individuals from Russia, over 30 in total and aged about 6 to 90 years, were included as donors. Each donor gave about 11 milliliters of peripheral blood, drawn into EDTA-treated Vacutainer tubes. PBMCs were isolated by Ficoll-Paque density-gradient centrifugation, with at least 7 million obtained per sample. Total RNA, at least 6 micrograms per sample, was extracted from PBMCs with Trizol reagent. Naive CD45RAhigh/CD27high T cell percentages were measured by flow cytometry on a PBMC aliquot from every donor. This clonotype was obtained from a woman of 80 years or more in good health. Sequenced material: blood. This chain is built from TRBV19 and TRBJ1-2, with the D gene call left open. The nucleotides are TGTGCCAGTAGTATAGATTCGGGCTATGGCTACACCTTC. This codes for CASSIDSGYGYTF.